Listed below are T cell receptor beta chains from one sample, sequenced in a study of T-cell reconstitution after alpha-beta-depleted transplantation in children. TCRdb fed the PCR reads into MiXCR, producing one record per CDR3 protein. The table lists some 600,000 distinct CDR3 sequences, 10% to 15% of them singletons. The sequencing used PBMCs, mostly from graft donor cells, collected 360 days after TCRalphabeta/CD19-depleted stem cell transplant. Receptor source: a male patient under 18 who had a stem cell transplant for acute myeloid leukemia, so the T cells may come from the graft donor. The CDR3 runs from the conserved cysteine through the conserved F or W. The order of the fields is clone size, D gene, V gene, J gene, CDR3 protein, CDR3 DNA. The D gene is left open where the match is weak. Size tells how often a clone was seen (once, few, many) or the class of an expanded clone, and some rows leave it out.

few	NA	TRBV19	TRBJ1-5	CASIDTGSSSQPQHF	TGTGCCAGTATAGATACAGGGTCTTCAAGCCAGCCCCAGCATTTT
many	TRBD2	TRBV4-3	TRBJ2-1	CASSPAGDNEQFF	TGCGCCAGCAGCCCAGCGGGAGACAATGAGCAGTTCTTC
NA	NA	TRBV18	TRBJ1-6	CASSPRQVPNSPLHF	TGTGCCAGCTCACCCCGACAGGTCCCTAATTCACCCCTCCACTTT
many	NA	TRBV4-3	TRBJ2-1	CASSQEYWASNEQFF	TGCGCCAGCAGCCAAGAGTACTGGGCGAGTAATGAGCAGTTCTTC
NA	NA	TRBV5-1	TRBJ2-4	CASGNGPGIQYF	TGCGCCAGTGGGAACGGGCCCGGCATTCAGTACTTC
many	NA	TRBV29-1	TRBJ2-1	CSVGSPVYNEQFF	TGCAGCGTTGGTTCCCCCGTCTACAATGAGCAGTTCTTC
NA	NA	TRBV20-1	TRBJ1-1	CSQGLVNTEAFF	TGCTCCCAGGGTTTGGTGAACACTGAAGCTTTCTTT
NA	NA	TRBV11-2	TRBJ1-2	CASSSYRGQYYGYTF	TGTGCCAGCAGCTCCTACCGGGGGCAATACTATGGCTACACCTTC
NA	NA	TRBV15	TRBJ2-4	CVTSRDYVIQYF	TGTGTCACCAGCAGAGATTACGTAATTCAGTACTTC
few	NA	TRBV5-1	TRBJ2-5	CASSRPPRRETQYF	TGCGCCAGCAGCCGCCCGCCCCGAAGAGAGACCCAGTACTTC
few	NA	TRBV5-5	TRBJ2-7	CASSSNWGEGINYEQYF	TGTGCCAGCAGCTCTAATTGGGGGGAAGGCATTAACTACGAGCAGTACTTC
NA	TRBD1	TRBV7-9	TRBJ1-4	CASSLLTGVTNEKLFF	TGTGCCAGCAGCTTGTTAACAGGGGTCACTAATGAAAAACTGTTTTTT
many	TRBD2	TRBV12-3/TRBV12-4	TRBJ2-5	CASSWVGGPETQYF	TGTGCCAGCAGTTGGGTGGGAGGGCCGGAGACCCAGTACTTC
NA	TRBD2	TRBV20-1	TRBJ2-1	CSARATSGTRNEQFF	TGCAGTGCTAGGGCGACTAGCGGGACGAGGAATGAGCAGTTCTTC
many	TRBD1	TRBV29-1	TRBJ2-5	CSVASGQGKTQYF	TGCAGCGTCGCATCGGGACAGGGAAAGACCCAGTACTTC
many	NA	TRBV29-1	TRBJ1-2	CSGGQANYGYTF	TGCAGTGGCGGGCAGGCCAACTATGGCTACACCTTC
few	TRBD1	TRBV7-8	TRBJ2-2	CASSLAAGDRETGELFF	TGTGCCAGCAGCTTAGCGGCGGGGGACAGGGAGACCGGGGAGCTGTTTTTT
many	NA	TRBV12-3/TRBV12-4	TRBJ2-1	CASSPTPQFYEQFF	TGTGCCAGCAGCCCTACCCCTCAATTTTATGAGCAGTTCTTC
few	NA	TRBV15	TRBJ1-1	CATSRDRGWDTEAFF	TGTGCCACCAGCAGAGACAGGGGCTGGGACACTGAAGCTTTCTTT
many	TRBD1	TRBV29-1	TRBJ2-3	CSVAFDRVNTQYF	TGCAGCGTTGCCTTCGACAGGGTAAATACGCAGTATTTT
few	TRBD2	TRBV5-1	TRBJ2-1	CASSLGGLAGPYNEQFF	TGCGCCAGCAGCTTGGGAGGACTAGCGGGACCCTACAATGAGCAGTTCTTC
many	TRBD2	TRBV3-1	TRBJ2-1	CASSPYGLATNEQFF	TGTGCCAGCAGCCCGTACGGACTAGCCACCAATGAGCAGTTCTTC
NA	NA	TRBV9	TRBJ2-1	CASSVEGRPSSYNEQFF	TGTGCCAGCAGCGTAGAAGGGCGTCCGAGCTCCTACAATGAGCAGTTCTTC
few	NA	TRBV7-2	TRBJ2-7	CASTRETAGGYEQYF	TGTGCCAGCACACGGGAGACTGCGGGCGGCTACGAGCAGTACTTC
few	NA	TRBV20-1	TRBJ2-1	CSATSGGPDGRRGNEQFF	TGCAGTGCCACAAGTGGAGGGCCGGACGGCCGACGGGGCAATGAGCAGTTCTTC
few	NA	TRBV28	TRBJ2-2	CASKQEPGELFF	TGTGCCAGCAAACAGGAACCCGGGGAGCTGTTTTTT
NA	TRBD2	TRBV20-1	TRBJ2-7	CSARDFLSGRAYEQYF	TGCAGTGCTAGAGACTTTTTAAGCGGGAGGGCCTACGAGCAGTACTTC
few	NA	TRBV20-1	TRBJ2-7	CSAKWGSHEQYF	TGCAGTGCTAAGTGGGGGAGTCACGAGCAGTACTTC
few	NA	TRBV29-1	TRBJ2-5	CSVLIGRGSLGETQYF	TGCAGCGTTTTAATTGGCAGAGGGTCTTTAGGGGAGACCCAGTACTTC
many	NA	TRBV28	TRBJ1-1	CASLLWPPKSRWTEAFF	TGTGCCAGCCTTTTATGGCCACCTAAATCTCGTTGGACTGAAGCTTTCTTT
NA	NA	TRBV12-3/TRBV12-4	TRBJ2-5	CASGRGTQETQYF	TGTGCCAGCGGGAGAGGAACTCAAGAGACCCAGTACTTC
many	TRBD1	TRBV5-1	TRBJ2-7	CASSTNRDSSYEQYF	TGCGCCAGCAGCACCAACCGGGACAGCTCCTACGAGCAGTACTTC
NA	TRBD2	TRBV29-1	TRBJ2-2	CSVPQGGRVGELFF	TGCAGCGTTCCCCAAGGCGGGAGAGTGGGGGAGCTGTTTTTT
many	NA	TRBV20-1	TRBJ2-3	CSATKTVNTQYF	TGCAGTGCTACAAAGACGGTAAATACGCAGTATTTT
NA	NA	TRBV6-2/TRBV6-3	TRBJ2-7	CASSQPPYMGQYF	TGTGCCAGCAGTCAGCCCCCCTACATGGGGCAGTACTTC
few	NA	TRBV19	TRBJ2-7	CASSTDSSYEQYF	TGTGCCAGTAGTACGGACAGTTCCTACGAGCAGTACTTC
few	TRBD2	TRBV5-1	TRBJ2-3	CASSWGLAGGADTQYF	TGCGCCAGCAGCTGGGGACTAGCGGGAGGAGCAGATACGCAGTATTTT
NA	TRBD2	TRBV4-2	TRBJ2-2	CASSQVLAGHTGELFF	TGTGCCAGCAGCCAAGTACTAGCGGGTCACACCGGGGAGCTGTTTTTT
many	TRBD2	TRBV6-2/TRBV6-3	TRBJ2-1	CASSFPLGSGFSYNEQFF	TGTGCCAGCAGTTTCCCATTGGGTAGCGGGTTTTCCTACAATGAGCAGTTCTTC
few	NA	TRBV23-1	TRBJ2-2	CASSQSGVNTGELFF	TGCGCCAGCAGTCAATCTGGCGTGAACACCGGGGAGCTGTTTTTT
NA	NA	TRBV30	TRBJ2-3	CAWTLSTDTQYF	TGTGCCTGGACTCTCTCCACAGATACGCAGTATTTT
many	NA	TRBV12-3/TRBV12-4	TRBJ2-5	CASSFSWTQYF	TGTGCCAGCAGTTTTTCATGGACCCAGTACTTC
few	NA	TRBV29-1	TRBJ2-7	CSVVKGKLVYEQYF	TGCAGCGTTGTGAAGGGAAAGTTGGTGTACGAGCAGTACTTC
NA	NA	TRBV20-1	TRBJ2-7	CSAGPRGGGSLNEQYF	TGCAGTGCAGGCCCCAGGGGGGGCGGGAGTTTGAACGAGCAGTACTTC
once	NA	TRBV20-1	TRBJ2-7	CSARELMGGFYEQYF	TGCAGTGCTAGAGAGCTGATGGGGGGCTTCTACGAGCAGTACTTC
many	NA	TRBV9	TRBJ2-1	CASSVESLPPHNEQFF	TGTGCCAGCAGCGTAGAAAGTCTTCCCCCCCACAATGAGCAGTTCTTC
NA	NA	TRBV7-9	TRBJ2-7	CASSPVQGEQYF	TGTGCCAGCAGCCCTGTGCAGGGCGAGCAGTACTTC
NA	NA	TRBV24-1	TRBJ1-2	CATSPPERYYGYTF	TGTGCCACCAGTCCACCCGAGAGGTACTATGGCTACACCTTC